This is a list of T cell receptor beta chains from one sample in a study of post-analysis software for immune sequencing data. TCRdb used MiXCR to reprocess the PCR reads, holding one entry per CDR3 protein. The sample contains 650,000 to 850,000 distinct CDR3 sequences, about 45% of which appear only once. Material: blood. These receptor sequences come from a girl aged 10 to 17 with multiple sclerosis. The CDR3 runs from the conserved cysteine through the conserved F or W. A D gene is named only where the DNA matches it firmly. Expanded clones get a size class; other rows say once, few or many, or leave the size out.

NA TRBJ2-7 TRBD1 TRBV7-6 TGTGCCAGCAGCTCAGGACAGGGTCTACACGAGCAGTACTTC CASSSGQGLHEQYF
few TRBJ2-3 NA TRBV4-3 TGCGCCAGCAGCCAAGATCTGGGGGATACCACAGATACGCAGTATTTT CASSQDLGDTTDTQYF
few TRBJ2-5 NA TRBV29-1 TGCAGCGTAGAACCCAGGATGGGAGAGACCCAGTACTTC CSVEPRMGETQYF
NA TRBJ2-5 NA TRBV20-1 TGCAGTGCTGGGACTCCCAGGGAGACCCAGTACTTC CSAGTPRETQYF
NA TRBJ2-7 NA TRBV20-1 TGCAGTGCCGATCTCCTGGGCAGTCAATCCTACGAGCAGTACTTC CSADLLGSQSYEQYF
NA TRBJ1-2 NA TRBV7-2 TGTGCCAGCGATGTAGTCTATGGCTACACCTTC CASDVVYGYTF
few TRBJ1-4 NA TRBV20-1 TGCAGTGCTGGGGCAGGCGAAAAACTGTTTTTT CSAGAGEKLFF
NA TRBJ2-5 NA TRBV6-1 TGTGCCAGCAGGGAAGCGTGGGGGCGGGAGACCCAGTACTTC CASREAWGRETQYF
NA TRBJ1-1 NA TRBV6-2/TRBV6-3 TGTGCCAGCAGTCCTTGGACACGCGCTGAAGCTTTCTTT CASSPWTRAEAFF
few TRBJ2-1 TRBD2 TRBV6-5 TGTGCCAGCAGTCTTACTAGCGGGAGTACCAATGAGCAGTTCTTC CASSLTSGSTNEQFF
NA TRBJ2-1 NA TRBV20-1 TGCAGTGCTAGACAGGCAGAGACCCGGTACAATGAGCAGTTCTTC CSARQAETRYNEQFF
NA TRBJ1-1 NA TRBV6-6 TGTGCCAGCAGTTACATCGGGAACACTGAAGCTTTCTTT CASSYIGNTEAFF
NA TRBJ2-5 TRBD2 TRBV27 TGTGCCAGCAGCCAAGAGACTAGCGGGAGTCTGGAGACCCAGTACTTC CASSQETSGSLETQYF
NA TRBJ2-2 TRBD2 TRBV12-3/TRBV12-4 TGTGCCAGCAGTTCGGTAGCGGGGAACACCGGGGAGCTGTTTTTT CASSSVAGNTGELFF
few TRBJ2-7 NA TRBV20-1 TGCAGTGCTAGCGGGCTAGCTCGGAACCACGAGCAGTACTTC CSASGLARNHEQYF
NA TRBJ2-1 TRBD2 TRBV9 TGTGCCAGCAGCGGCTATAGACTAGCGGGAGGTACCAATGAGCAGTTCTTC CASSGYRLAGGTNEQFF
NA TRBJ2-5 TRBD1 TRBV20-1 TGCAGTGCCCAAGATGGGACAGTACAAGAGACCCAGTACTTC CSAQDGTVQETQYF
once TRBJ2-3 NA TRBV6-1 TGTGCCAGCAGTGAAGTGGAGGTTCTCCCAAACTACGGTGATACGCAGTATTTT CASSEVEVLPNYGDTQYF
few TRBJ2-5 TRBD2 TRBV4-3 TGCGCCAGCAGCCAAGATCGGGGGGGGCTGGACGTGGAGACCCAGTACTTC CASSQDRGGLDVETQYF
few TRBJ2-7 NA TRBV6-2/TRBV6-3 TGTGCCAGCAGTTCATTCTACTACGAAGGGGAGTGGCCCTACGAGCAGTACTTC CASSSFYYEGEWPYEQYF
NA TRBJ2-1 TRBD2 TRBV3-1 TGTGCCAGCAGCCAAGGGACTAGAACTTATGAGCAGTTCTTC CASSQGTRTYEQFF
few TRBJ2-7 TRBD2 TRBV6-5 TGTGCCAGCAGCCCTCGGGGGGACGGATCCTACGAGCAGTACTTC CASSPRGDGSYEQYF
many TRBJ1-2 TRBD1 TRBV20-1 TGCAGTGCTAGGGAACCGGGACAGCCTTATGGCTACACCTTC CSAREPGQPYGYTF
NA TRBJ2-5 TRBD2 TRBV11-3 TGTGCCAGCAGCTTAAAACTAGCGGGACTAGAGACCCAGTACTTC CASSLKLAGLETQYF
few TRBJ2-1 NA TRBV7-6 TGTGCCAGCAGCTTGACGGACAGAAATGTTCCCTACAATGAGCAGTTCTTC CASSLTDRNVPYNEQFF
NA TRBJ2-7 TRBD2 TRBV6-5 TGTGCCAGCACCCCGGGAGGGCTTCCCTACGAGCAGTACTTC CASTPGGLPYEQYF
NA TRBJ1-1 TRBD1 TRBV3-1 TGTGCCAGCAGCCAAGACTCGGGACAGGGGCGGGAAGCTTTCTTT CASSQDSGQGREAFF
NA TRBJ2-7 TRBD1 TRBV14 TGTGCCAGCAGCCAAGATCTGGCAGGGGGATGGTACGAGCAGTACTTC CASSQDLAGGWYEQYF
few TRBJ1-1 TRBD1 TRBV20-1 TGCAGCGCCCGGACAGGGAACACTGAAGCTTTCTTT CSARTGNTEAFF
few TRBJ1-2 NA TRBV3-1 TGTGCCAGCAGCCGCGGCTCCCCAGGCTATGGCTACACCTTC CASSRGSPGYGYTF
NA TRBJ2-3 TRBD2 TRBV24-1 TGTGCCACCAGTGATCTACCGGGAGGGGAGACAGATACGCAGTATTTT CATSDLPGGETDTQYF
NA TRBJ1-1 NA TRBV30 TGTGCCTGGAGTCAGTCTAACACTGAAGCTTTCTTT CAWSQSNTEAFF
NA TRBJ1-2 NA TRBV9 TGTGCCAGCAGCGTAGAAGGCGGACGCTATGGCTACACCTTC CASSVEGGRYGYTF
NA TRBJ2-1 NA TRBV20-1 TGCAGTGCTAGGATAGCCATTGAGCAGTTCTTC CSARIAIEQFF
NA TRBJ2-1 TRBD1 TRBV29-1 TGCAGCGTCAAACACAGGGGAACGGGCAATGAGCAGTTCTTC CSVKHRGTGNEQFF
NA TRBJ1-5 NA TRBV6-1 TGTGCCAGCGAACCGGGCCCGGGGACGACCCAGCATTTT CASEPGPGTTQHF
NA TRBJ1-4 NA TRBV7-9 TGTGCCAGCAGCTTAGGGTTCCAGGGGTATGAGGAACTGTTTTTT CASSLGFQGYEELFF
many TRBJ2-7 NA TRBV20-1 TGCAGTGCTAGAGATGGCGAGCAGTACTTC CSARDGEQYF
few TRBJ2-1 NA TRBV6-1 TGTGCCAGCAGTGAACTTCCCAGCAATGAGCAGTTCTTC CASSELPSNEQFF